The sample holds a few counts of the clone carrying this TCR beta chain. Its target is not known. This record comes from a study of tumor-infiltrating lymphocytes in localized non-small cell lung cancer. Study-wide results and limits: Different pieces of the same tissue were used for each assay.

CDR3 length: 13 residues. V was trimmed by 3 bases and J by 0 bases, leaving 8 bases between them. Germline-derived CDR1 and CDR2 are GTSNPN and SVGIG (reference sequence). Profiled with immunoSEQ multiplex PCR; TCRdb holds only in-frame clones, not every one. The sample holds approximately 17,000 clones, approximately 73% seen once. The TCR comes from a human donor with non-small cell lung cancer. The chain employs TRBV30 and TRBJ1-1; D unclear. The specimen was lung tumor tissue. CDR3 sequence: CAWSLRLNTEAFF. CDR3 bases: TGTGCCTGGAGCCTTCGGTTGAACACTGAAGCTTTCTTT.